One and the same sample provided the 31 T cell receptor beta chains below, sequenced in a study of T cells in Graves' hyperthyroidism and ophthalmopathy. RNA transcripts served as the template for amplifying TCR beta CDR3 regions. HTBI primers were the set used in a first-round RT-PCR of the TCR CDR3. Each CDR3 protein gets one entry after TCRdb re-called the multiplex PCR reads with MiXCR. Here the sample spans approximately 590,000 distinct CDR3 sequences, 46% being singletons. Sequenced sample: peripheral blood or thyroid tissue (not recorded which). These receptor sequences come from a woman under 30 with Graves' hyperthyroidism.

The chain joins TRBV10-3 to TRBJ2-5, with TRBD1 matching 9 bases. The germline V gene has CDR1 ENHRY and CDR2 SYGVKD. This CDR3 region has 17 residues. V lost 3 bases to trimming and J lost 4 bases; unmatched junction nucleotides: 12. The CDR3 loop reads CAISDSSRDREGETQYF. The CDR3 bases are TGTGCCATCAGTGACTCCTCCCGGGACAGGGAGGGAGAGACCCAGTACTTC.

The chain combines TRBV12-3 or TRBV12-4 with TRBJ2-7; tentative D call: TRBD2 (5 bases). This CDR3 has 13 amino acids. V was pared by 7 bases and J by 0 bases, with 10 bases between. The CDR3 is CASKTEGSYEQYF. CDR3 sequence (DNA): TGTGCCAGCAAAACCGAGGGCTCCTACGAGCAGTACTTC.

A few counts support this clonotype. The gene calls are TRBV5-1 and TRBJ1-6; 10 nucleotides match TRBD1. The CDR3 consists of 15 residues. J lost 7 bases, V lost 4 bases, and 5 bases had no gene match. The germline V gene has CDR1 SGHRS and CDR2 YFSETQ. CDR3 region: CASSIRQGANSPLHF. The CDR3 DNA follows: TGCGCCAGCAGCATCCGACAGGGGGCGAATTCACCCCTCCACTTT.

V and J are TRBV29-1 and TRBJ2-7; TRBD1 matches 8 bases. This CDR3 comprises 13 residues. The germline CDR1 and CDR2 sequences are SQVTM and ANQGSEA. V trimming: 8 bases; J trimming: 1 base; junction bases outside the gene matches: 7. For the CDR3, the DNA is TGCAGCTTGAGGACAGGGTCGTCCTACGAGCAGTACTTC. Translation: CSLRTGSSYEQYF.

V usage is TRBV20-1 and J usage is TRBJ2-7; perhaps TRBD2 as D (5 bases). CDR1 is DFQATT, CDR2 SNEGSKA, per germline (reference sequence). Trimming removed 1 base from V and 5 bases from J, with 6 bases in between. CDR3 length equals 11 residues. The CDR3 loop reads CSARVLDEQYF. The CDR3 DNA reads TGCAGTGCTAGAGTACTAGACGAGCAGTACTTC.

In regard to this clonotype: A read error may produce the germline difference seen at one junction end. The chain is built from TRBV7-2 and TRBJ2-7; D may match TRBD1 or TRBD2 (5 bases each). The CDR3 has 15 amino acids. The germline V gene has CDR1 SGHTA and CDR2 FQGNSA. This chain's CDR3 is CASSLDPGLMGEQYF. The CDR3 nucleotides are TGCGCCAGCAGCTTGGATCCGGGGCTAATGGGCGAGCAGTACTTC.

The J gene is TRBJ1-2, the V gene TRBV15, with a tentative D call TRBD1 (5 bases). This CDR3 is built from 15 residues. Germline assignment: CDR1 LNHNV and CDR2 YYDKDF (reference sequence). The ends were cut back, 0 bases at V and 8 bases at J, with 16 bases in the middle. The CDR3 sequence: CATSREVGVPSGYTF. CDR3 DNA: TGTGCCACCAGCAGAGAAGTAGGGGTCCCCTCAGGCTACACCTTC.

The rearrangement uses TRBV14 and TRBJ1-4; possible D gene TRBD1, 5 bases. Between the trimmed V and J ends, which lost 1 base and 10 bases, there was a span of 19 bases. The CDR3 is made up of 16 amino acids. Per the germline V gene, CDR1 is SGHDN and CDR2 is FVKESK. The CDR3 loop reads CASSQVDFGAGGKLFF. The DNA of the CDR3 is TGTGCCAGCAGCCAAGTAGACTTCGGGGCGGGAGGAAAACTGTTTTTT.

There are many counts of this clonotype. This chain uses TRBV20-1 with TRBJ1-1; no firm D call. V was shortened by 2 bases and J by 10 bases, with 5 bases between the two germline ends. This CDR3 has 9 residues. Germline V CDR1 and CDR2: DFQATT, SNEGSKA (reference sequence). CDR3 DNA sequence: TGCAGTGCTAGACGGGGAGCTTTCTTT. It yields the protein CSARRGAFF.

The chain couples TRBV19 to TRBJ1-5; perhaps TRBD1 as D (5 bases). The germline V gene has CDR1 LNHDA and CDR2 SQIVND (reference sequence). This CDR3 spans 15 amino acids. Deletions cut 3 bases from V and 6 bases from J, with 15 bases between. CDR3 protein: CASSIVQGLGQPQHF. CDR3 in DNA: TGTGCCAGTAGTATTGTCCAGGGTCTGGGTCAGCCCCAGCATTTT.

This clonotype was recorded a few times. The J gene is TRBJ2-7, the V gene TRBV20-1; D may be TRBD1 (5 bases). The germline V gene encodes CDR1 DFQATT and CDR2 SNEGSKA (reference sequence). The length of the CDR3 is 12 residues. V shed 6 bases and J shed 0 bases, with 9 bases lying between them. CDR3 coding DNA: TGCAGTGCAGGACAAATCTCCTACGAGCAGTACTTC. Translation gives CSAGQISYEQYF.

This clonotype has more than one count but fewer than ten. The chain couples TRBV4-1 to TRBJ2-7; no clear D gene. Between the trimmed V and J ends, which lost 1 base and 0 bases, there was a span of 4 bases. The CDR3 length is 13 residues. CDR1 is MGHRA, CDR2 YSYEKL, per germline. CDR3 region: CASSQAISYEQYF. The CDR3, as DNA: TGCGCCAGCAGCCAAGCTATCTCCTACGAGCAGTACTTC.

This clonotype turned up a few times. The gene calls are TRBV15 and TRBJ1-2, with a weak D call TRBD1 (6 bases). Germline V CDR1 and CDR2: LNHNV, YYDKDF (reference sequence). The CDR3 loop spans 16 amino acids. V shed 0 bases and J shed 6 bases, with 17 bases lying between them. The CDR3 nucleotides are TGTGCCACCAGCAGAGATGTAGGGGGGCGTTCGAATGGCTACACCTTC. This encodes CATSRDVGGRSNGYTF.

In this sample, this clonotype turned up a few times. This chain joins TRBV19 and TRBJ1-2; D is unresolved. The V end was cut by 6 bases, the J end by 0 bases, with 14 bases between. Germline V gene lookup returns CDR1 LNHDA and CDR2 SQIVND (reference sequence). This CDR3 comprises 15 residues. The CDR3 nucleotides are TGTGCCAGTAGGAGGACGGAGGCTCCTAACTATGGCTACACCTTC. This translates into CASRRTEAPNYGYTF.

This clonotype was detected ten times or more. This chain uses TRBV29-1 with TRBJ2-2; D not certain. The CDR3 is 15 residues long. Trimming cost V 4 bases and J 5 bases, with 17 bases left between them. The germline gives CDR1 SQVTM, CDR2 ANQGSEA. The CDR3 nucleotides read TGCAGCGTTGGGCAAGCCCTCCCCGGGACCGGGGAGCTGTTTTTT. The encoded protein is CSVGQALPGTGELFF.

This clonotype was picked up many times. The chain combines TRBV7-2 with TRBJ1-1; no definite D call. V was clipped by 4 bases and J by 6 bases, with 12 bases between them. This CDR3 region has 13 residues. From germline, CDR1 is SGHTA and CDR2 FQGNSA. The DNA of the CDR3 is TGTGCCAGCAGCTCGCGGCGTGAGGCTGAAGCTTTCTTT. Its translation is CASSSRREAEAFF. The whole variable domain, filled in from reference TRBV7-2 and TRBJ1-1, reads GAGVSQSPSNKVTEKGKDVELRCDPISGHTALYWYRQSLGQGLEFLIYFQGNSAPDKSGLPSDRFSAERTGGSVSTLTIQRTQQEDSAVYLCASSSRREAEAFFGQGTRLTVV.

This clonotype was seen many times. The germline gene is not matched at one end of the junction; a read error may be the cause. The chain links TRBV10-3 to TRBJ2-7; D possibly matches TRBD1 or TRBD2 (5 bases each). There are 11 residues in the CDR3. In germline, CDR1 is ENHRY, CDR2 SYGVKD. The CDR3 DNA follows: TGTGCCATCAGTGACGGGACGGAGCCGGACTTC. Its translation: CAISDGTEPDF.

This clonotype was counted ten times or more. The gene calls are TRBV10-3 and TRBJ2-5, with 7 bases identical to TRBD1. The germline gives CDR1 ENHRY, CDR2 SYGVKD. Losses at the gene ends were 6 bases for V and 0 bases for J; bases not matched to a gene: 10. CDR3 size: 16 residues. DNA for the CDR3: TGTGCCATCAGGACCGGCATAGGGACAGACCAAGAGACCCAGTACTTC. This gives the protein CAIRTGIGTDQETQYF.

This clonotype has only a few counts. The genes are TRBV24-1 and TRBJ1-4; D gene unclear. Germline V lookup: CDR1 KGHDR, CDR2 SFDVKD. CDR3 length: 14 residues. V lost 11 bases and J lost 6, with 18 bases in between. The CDR3: CASSRRGRDEKLFF. CDR3 nucleotide sequence: TGTGCCAGCAGCCGACGTGGACGGGATGAAAAACTGTTTTTT.

The chain has TRBV20-1 and TRBJ1-1, with TRBD1 as a possible D gene (6 bases). The V end lost 5 bases, the J end lost 3 bases, and 13 bases lay between the germline ends. CDR1 is DFQATT, CDR2 SNEGSKA, per germline (reference sequence). The CDR3 contains 13 residues. The CDR3 here is CSAPGTPYTEAFF. CDR3 nucleotide sequence: TGCAGTGCTCCCGGGACACCTTACACTGAAGCTTTCTTT.

There are a few counts of this clonotype. The chain combines TRBV7-3 with TRBJ1-5; D possibly corresponds to TRBD1 (5 bases). V lost 9 bases, J lost 2 bases, and 20 bases lay in between. The CDR3 extends over 16 amino acids. The germline V gene has CDR1 SGHTA and CDR2 FQGTGA. Here the CDR3 DNA reads TGTGCCAGTAGTTCGTCGCAGGGTAGCGGCAATCAGCCCCAGCATTTT. Translating gives CASSSSQGSGNQPQHF.

This clonotype was recorded only once. CDR3 in DNA: TGCGCCAGCAGTGAGAACCTACTAGAGACCCAGTACTTC. Translation: CASSENLLETQYF. This chain uses TRBV10-2 with TRBJ2-5; D unresolved. Germline assignment: CDR1 WSHSY and CDR2 SAAADI. The CDR3 covers 13 residues. The V end lost 2 bases, the J end lost 4 bases, and 8 bases lay between the germline ends.

V and J are TRBV6-2 or TRBV6-3 and TRBJ1-1; the D is unclear. CDR3 length: 11 amino acids. In germline, CDR1 is MNHEY, CDR2 SVGEGT. V was pared by 6 bases and J by 8 bases, with 10 bases between. The CDR3 sequence is CASRNTLEAFF. The DNA for the CDR3 is TGTGCCAGCAGAAACACGCTGGAAGCTTTCTTT.

This clonotype was counted ten times or more. The rearrangement links TRBV10-3 to TRBJ2-7; TRBD2 aligns across 12 bases. Trimming at V came to 0 bases and at J to 7 bases, leaving 4 bases not matched to a gene. CDR3 length equals 15 residues. The germline V gene has CDR1 ENHRY and CDR2 SYGVKD. Written as DNA, the CDR3 is TGTGCCATCAGTGAGTCTCTAGCGGGAGGGCAGGAGCAGTACTTC. Translation: CAISESLAGGQEQYF.

This clonotype has just one count. V and J are TRBV12-3 or TRBV12-4 and TRBJ2-5, with 10 positions matching TRBD1. Losses at the gene ends were 2 bases for V and 5 bases for J; bases not matched to a gene: 5. The CDR3 has 15 amino acids. The CDR3 coding sequence is TGTGCCAGCAGTTTATCCGACAGGGGGCGGGAGACCCAGTACTTC. Translated: CASSLSDRGRETQYF.

This chain connects TRBV7-2 to TRBJ1-5, with TRBD1 identical over 8 bases. The CDR3 has 16 residues. With V trimmed by 4 bases and J by 0 bases, 5 bases remained unmatched. Germline CDR1 reads SGHTA; CDR2 reads FQGNSA. CDR3: CASSWGQAVSNQPQHF. Written as DNA, the CDR3 is TGTGCCAGCAGCTGGGGACAGGCGGTTAGCAATCAGCCCCAGCATTTT.

Many counts were recorded for this clonotype. The chain recombines TRBV7-9 with TRBJ2-7, with a tentative D call TRBD1 (6 bases). Germline V lookup: CDR1 SEHNR, CDR2 FQNEAQ (reference sequence). CDR3 size: 15 residues. The V end was cut by 0 bases, the J end by 5 bases, with 14 bases between. CDR3 nucleotides: TGTGCCAGCAGCTTAGCGCCGGCAGGGGCAGACGAGCAGTACTTC. As protein: CASSLAPAGADEQYF.

Details on this clonotype: A clone one base away is much larger, so this may be a read error. The genes are TRBV7-9 and TRBJ1-5; D possibly corresponds to TRBD1 (5 bases). This CDR3 contains 15 residues. Germline CDR1 and CDR2: SEHNR and FQNEAQ (reference sequence). With 5 bases removed from V and 4 bases from J, the gap between germline ends came to 15 bases. The DNA for the CDR3 is TGTGCCAGCAGCGCCGCCGGGGCAGTTAATCAGCCCCAGCATTTT. Amino acids: CASSAAGAVNQPQHF.

The J gene is TRBJ2-2, the V gene TRBV15; D is undetermined. The V gene lost 1 base and the J gene lost 4 bases, with 10 bases spanning the gap. The CDR3 is 15 residues long. Germline values: CDR1 LNHNV, CDR2 YYDKDF (reference sequence). The chain's CDR3 is CATSRAGLLTGELFF. Here the CDR3 DNA reads TGTGCCACCAGCAGAGCCGGGTTGCTCACCGGGGAGCTGTTTTTT.

This chain connects TRBV2 to TRBJ2-7, with TRBD2 as a possible D gene (6 bases). This CDR3 contains 16 residues. Trimming took off 7 bases at V and 0 bases at J, with 19 bases between the two ends. Per the germline V gene, CDR1 is SNHLY and CDR2 is FYNNEI. Written as DNA, the CDR3 is TGTGCCAGCAATCAATTCCGGGACTCCGGCTCCTACGAGCAGTACTTC. Encoded protein: CASNQFRDSGSYEQYF.

Only a few counts were recorded for this clonotype. The V and J genes are TRBV19 and TRBJ2-2, with a tentative D call TRBD1 (5 bases). This CDR3 region has 16 residues. Germline CDR1 is LNHDA and CDR2 is SQIVND (reference sequence). V was pared by 6 bases and J by 4 bases, with 18 bases between. In nucleotides, the CDR3 is TGTGCCAGTAGAGAGCGAACAGGAAAGAGCACCGGGGAGCTGTTTTTT. As protein: CASRERTGKSTGELFF.